A single T cell receptor beta chain is shown here with its context. Germline V CDR1 and CDR2: MNHEY, SVGAGI. V was clipped by 4 bases and J by 0 bases, with 4 bases between them. The CDR3 is made up of 14 amino acids. TCRdb's copy holds only in-frame clones and misses some; the assay was immunoSEQ multiplex PCR. Of tens of thousands of clones in the sample, 65% to 85% were seen once. The sample is drawn from a study of blood T cell repertoires in COVID-19. The origin of this receptor is a man between 60 and 75 years old with acute or convalescent COVID-19. This chain uses TRBV6-5 with TRBJ1-6; D uncertain. What was sequenced was peripheral blood. The CDR3 DNA follows: TGTGCCAGCAGTTCTATCTCCTATAATTCACCCCTCCACTTT. Its translation is CASSSISYNSPLHF.